This TCR beta chain derives from a study of blood T cell repertoires in COVID-19. Study information: Whether acute or convalescent, the COVID-19 samples came from the United States, Italy and Spain. T cells, B-cell-depleted T cells, or PBMCs supplied cDNA or gDNA.

There are 15 residues in the CDR3. CDR1 SGHRS and CDR2 YFSETQ come from the germline V gene. V lost 3 bases and J 6 bases, leaving 18 bases between the germline ends. Per the authors' pipeline: It was from reference gene primer amplification that nucleated cell counts were estimated. Assay used: immunoSEQ multiplex PCR; TCRdb lists only in-frame clones, some missing. Clonal size and the V and J genes are those of that table, whereas D and trimming came from the DNA. The repertoire has some 400,000 clones, around 86% of them found once; the top ten carry approximately 2.9%. The sequencing sample was made of peripheral blood. The chain has TRBV5-1 and TRBJ1-1; TRBD1 might be the D (6 bases). The receptor was derived from a human donor in a cohort sampled during active COVID-19. The CDR3 is CASSWGGGDLAEAFF. The CDR3 DNA sequence: TGCGCCAGCAGCTGGGGGGGCGGGGATTTAGCTGAAGCTTTCTTT.